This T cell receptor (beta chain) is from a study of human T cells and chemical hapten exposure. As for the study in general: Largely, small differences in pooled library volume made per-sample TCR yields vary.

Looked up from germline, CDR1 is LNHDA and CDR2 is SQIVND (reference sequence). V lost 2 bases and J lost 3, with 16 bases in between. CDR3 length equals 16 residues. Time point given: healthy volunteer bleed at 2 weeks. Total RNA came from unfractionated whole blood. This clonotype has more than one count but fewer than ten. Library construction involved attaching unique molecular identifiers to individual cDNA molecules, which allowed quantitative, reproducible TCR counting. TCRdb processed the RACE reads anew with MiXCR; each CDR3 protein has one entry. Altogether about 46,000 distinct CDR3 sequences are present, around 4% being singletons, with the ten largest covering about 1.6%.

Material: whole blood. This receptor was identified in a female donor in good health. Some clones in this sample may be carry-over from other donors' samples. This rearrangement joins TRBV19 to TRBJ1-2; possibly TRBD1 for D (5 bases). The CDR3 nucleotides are TGTGCCAGTAGTATAACCTCAGGGAGATACCACTATGGCTACACCTTC. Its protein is CASSITSGRYHYGYTF.